Below, 17 T cell receptor beta chains from the same sample are listed, as sequenced in a study of blood T cell repertoires in COVID-19. The protocol was immunoSEQ multiplex PCR, while the TCRdb copy is restricted to in-frame clones and leaves out a portion. Of tens of thousands of clones in the sample, roughly nine tenths were seen once. Sequences were obtained from peripheral blood. All receptors derive from a woman aged 55-75 years with COVID-19, enrolled during active disease.

The chain is built from TRBV7-2 and TRBJ1-2, with 7 bases aligning to TRBD1. From germline, CDR1 is SGHTA and CDR2 FQGNSA. V trimming: 5 bases; J trimming: 5 bases; junction bases outside the gene matches: 14. The CDR3 has 16 residues. The CDR3 sequence: CASSPNPTGSHYGYTF. The CDR3 DNA is TGTGCCAGCAGCCCCAACCCGACAGGGTCCCATTATGGCTACACCTTC.

The genes are TRBV7-9 and TRBJ1-2; TRBD1 is a possible D gene (5 bases). The CDR3 consists of 13 residues. The germline V gene has CDR1 SEHNR and CDR2 FQNEAQ (reference sequence). V was pared by 5 bases and J by 2 bases, with 9 bases between. The CDR3 region has the DNA TGTGCCAGCAGCCCCTCAGGGAACTATGGCTACACCTTC. Protein product: CASSPSGNYGYTF. The whole variable domain, filled in from reference TRBV7-9 and TRBJ1-2, reads DTGVSQNPRHKITKRGQNVTFRCDPISEHNRLYWYRQTLGQGPEFLTYFQNEAQLEKSRLLSDRFSAERPKGSFSTLEIQRTEQGDSAMYLCASSPSGNYGYTFGSGTRLTVV.

This rearrangement joins TRBV6-2 or TRBV6-3 to TRBJ1-3; 8 bases map to TRBD1. With V trimmed by 5 bases and J by 4 bases, 10 bases remained unmatched. The CDR3 is 16 residues long. CDR1 is MNHEY and CDR2 is SVGEGT in the germline V gene. CDR3 coding DNA: TGTGCCAGCAGTCGCGGGACAGGACCCGGGGGAAACACCATATATTTT. Its translation is CASSRGTGPGGNTIYF.

Only one count was recorded for this clone. This chain links TRBV18 with TRBJ1-1; perhaps TRBD1 as D (6 bases). With 4 bases removed from V and 1 base from J, the gap between germline ends came to 10 bases. The germline gives CDR1 KGHSH, CDR2 LQKENI. This CDR3 has 14 residues. CDR3 sequence: CASSLQGRNTEAFF. CDR3 in DNA: TGTGCCAGCTCACTACAGGGCCGGAACACTGAAGCTTTCTTT.

The rearrangement uses TRBV4-3 and TRBJ1-1, with D perhaps TRBD1 (5 bases). Trimming shortened V by 0 bases and J by 4 bases, and 12 bases separated the two germline ends. CDR1 and CDR2 from the germline V gene are LGHNA and YSLEER. The CDR3 sequence is 15 residues long. The CDR3 sequence: CASSQDGRGITEAFF. CDR3 sequence (DNA): TGCGCCAGCAGCCAAGATGGAAGGGGAATCACTGAAGCTTTCTTT.

CDR3 residues: CASSLGAGGDNSPLHF. In DNA, the CDR3 is TGTGCCAGCAGCTTAGGCGCAGGGGGTGATAATTCACCCCTCCACTTT. The rearrangement links TRBV11-2 to TRBJ1-6; 7 bases match TRBD1. The CDR3 consists of 16 residues. Germline CDR1 reads SGHAT; CDR2 reads FQNNGV. V lost 1 base to trimming and J lost 5 bases; unmatched junction nucleotides: 5.

The rearrangement uses TRBV24-1 and TRBJ1-4; the D gene is possibly TRBD1 (5 bases). V shed 3 bases and J shed 8 bases, with 12 bases lying between them. The CDR3 consists of 14 residues. In germline, CDR1 is KGHDR, CDR2 SFDVKD. CDR3 in DNA: TGTGCCACCAGTGATCCCGGACCAGGGGAAAAACTGTTTTTT. Residues: CATSDPGPGEKLFF.

This rearrangement joins TRBV28 to TRBJ1-4, with 9 bases that match TRBD1. The germline V gene has CDR1 MDHEN and CDR2 SYDVKM. After removal of 3 bases from V and 7 bases from J, the junction contained 6 bases not matched to a gene. The CDR3 runs to 15 residues. CDR3 DNA: TGTGCCAGCAGTTTGCCCGGGACAGGGTTTGAAAAACTGTTTTTT. Protein: CASSLPGTGFEKLFF.

The J gene is TRBJ1-2, the V gene TRBV30, with a weak D call TRBD1 (6 bases). Trimming took off 1 base at V and 1 base at J, with 10 bases between the two ends. Germline values: CDR1 GTSNPN, CDR2 SVGIG (reference sequence). CDR3 size: 14 residues. The CDR3 is CAWSEGGRNYGYTF. CDR3 coding DNA: TGTGCCTGGAGTGAAGGGGGACGTAACTATGGCTACACCTTC.

The chain recombines TRBV28 with TRBJ2-1; D gene unclear. The CDR3 totals 11 residues. Germline V gene data show CDR1 as MDHEN and CDR2 as SYDVKM. Trimming cost V 4 bases and J 9 bases, with 7 bases left between them. The CDR3 loop is CASSSGGEQFF. The CDR3 bases are TGTGCCAGCAGTTCGGGTGGTGAGCAGTTCTTC.

This clone was counted a few times. J is TRBJ1-5 and V is TRBV6-6; 7 bases line up with TRBD1. The J segment lost 5 bases and the V segment lost 2 bases, leaving 9 bases of the junction unmatched. The CDR3 runs to 16 residues. CDR1 and CDR2 (germline): MNHNY, SVGAGI (reference sequence). The CDR3 DNA is TGTGCCAGCAGTTACAAGACAGGGAAGGCTTATCAGCCCCAGCATTTT. Encoded protein: CASSYKTGKAYQPQHF.

This sequence joins TRBV5-4 and TRBJ1-2; D perhaps matches TRBD1 (5 bases). Trimming took 3 bases from V and 5 from J, leaving 17 bases between them. This CDR3 is 15 amino acids long. The germline V gene has CDR1 SGHNT and CDR2 YYREEE (reference sequence). The CDR3 loop is CASSWRSKGRYGYTF. The CDR3 DNA is TGTGCCAGCAGCTGGCGTTCAAAGGGGAGGTATGGCTACACCTTC.

This chain connects TRBV19 to TRBJ1-5; no reliable D call. The ends were cut back, 3 bases at V and 0 bases at J, with 6 bases in the middle. The CDR3 runs to 14 residues. The germline V gene encodes CDR1 LNHDA and CDR2 SQIVND (reference sequence). The CDR3, as DNA: TGTGCCAGTAGTATCTATTATAGCAATCAGCCCCAGCATTTT. It specifies CASSIYYSNQPQHF.

V is TRBV10-3 and J is TRBJ2-3; D is perhaps TRBD2 (6 bases). Per the germline V gene, CDR1 is ENHRY and CDR2 is SYGVKD. Trimming shortened V by 6 bases and J by 6 bases, and 10 bases separated the two germline ends. The length of the CDR3 is 12 residues. This chain's CDR3 is CAIRVREDTQYF. The CDR3 DNA follows: TGTGCCATCAGAGTCCGGGAGGATACGCAGTATTTT.

This chain links TRBV19 with TRBJ2-4; unclear D gene. The CDR3 spans 18 residues. The germline CDR1 and CDR2 sequences are LNHDA and SQIVND (reference sequence). The ends were cut back, 5 bases at V and 0 bases at J, with 20 bases in the middle. CDR3 residues: CASSLSPGFPTAKNIQYF. CDR3 DNA: TGTGCCAGTAGTCTCTCGCCAGGTTTCCCTACAGCCAAAAACATTCAGTACTTC.

The J gene is TRBJ2-7, the V gene TRBV6-6; 7 bases are a match to TRBD1. The CDR3 covers 14 residues. V dropped 8 bases and J dropped 4; count of bases not matched to a gene: 11. Germline loops: CDR1 MNHNY, CDR2 SVGAGI (reference sequence). CDR3 region: CASWIGQAIYEQYF. In nucleotides, the CDR3 is TGTGCCAGCTGGATTGGACAGGCCATTTACGAGCAGTACTTC.

The genes are TRBV2 and TRBJ1-1, with D possibly being TRBD1 (5 bases). V was cut by 4 bases and J by 1 base, with 13 bases left in between. The germline CDR1 and CDR2 sequences are SNHLY and FYNNEI. CDR3 size: 15 residues. This chain's CDR3 is CASSGRGSGNTEAFF. The CDR3 DNA reads TGTGCCAGCAGTGGCCGGGGGTCAGGGAACACTGAAGCTTTCTTT.